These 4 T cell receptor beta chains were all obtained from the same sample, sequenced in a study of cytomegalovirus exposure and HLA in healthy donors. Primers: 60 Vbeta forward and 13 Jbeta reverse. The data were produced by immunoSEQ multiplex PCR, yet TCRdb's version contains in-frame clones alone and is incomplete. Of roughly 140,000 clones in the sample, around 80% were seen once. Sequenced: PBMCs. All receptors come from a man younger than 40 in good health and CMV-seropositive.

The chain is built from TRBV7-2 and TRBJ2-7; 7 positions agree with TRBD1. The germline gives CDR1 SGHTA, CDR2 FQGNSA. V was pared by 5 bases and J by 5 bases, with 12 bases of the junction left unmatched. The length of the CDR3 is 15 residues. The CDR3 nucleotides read TGTGCCAGCAGCATTAGACAGGGCGGTCGGGACGAGCAGTACTTC. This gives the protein CASSIRQGGRDEQYF. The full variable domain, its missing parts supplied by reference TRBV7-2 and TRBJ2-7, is GAGVSQSPSNKVTEKGKDVELRCDPISGHTALYWYRQSLGQGLEFLIYFQGNSAPDKSGLPSDRFSAERTGGSVSTLTIQRTQQEDSAVYLCASSIRQGGRDEQYFGPGTRLTVT.

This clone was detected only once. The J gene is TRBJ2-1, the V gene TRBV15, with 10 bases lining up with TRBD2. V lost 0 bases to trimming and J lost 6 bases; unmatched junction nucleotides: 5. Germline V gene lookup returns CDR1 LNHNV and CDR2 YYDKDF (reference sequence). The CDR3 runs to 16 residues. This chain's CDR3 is CATSRDSSGGANEQFF. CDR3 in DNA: TGTGCCACCAGCAGAGATAGCAGCGGGGGGGCCAATGAGCAGTTCTTC.

For the CDR3, the DNA is TGTGCCAGCAGCCGCGGACAGTTACAAGAGACCCAGTACTTC. It yields the protein CASSRGQLQETQYF. The chain joins TRBV11-2 to TRBJ2-5; TRBD1 is a possible D gene (6 bases). Trimming took off 5 bases at V and 2 bases at J, with 12 bases between the two ends. The CDR3 length is 14 residues. CDR1 and CDR2 from the germline V gene are SGHAT and FQNNGV. The full variable domain, with the rest looked up from reference TRBV11-2 and TRBJ2-5, is EAGVAQSPRYKIIEKRQSVAFWCNPISGHATLYWYQQILGQGPKLLIQFQNNGVVDDSQLPKDRFSAERLKGVDSTLKIQPAKLEDSAVYLCASSRGQLQETQYFGPGTRLLVL.

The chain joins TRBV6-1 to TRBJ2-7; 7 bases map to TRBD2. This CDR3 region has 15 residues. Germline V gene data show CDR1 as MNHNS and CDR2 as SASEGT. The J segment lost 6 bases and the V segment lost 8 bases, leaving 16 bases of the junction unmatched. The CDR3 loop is CASSPSRASGIEQYF. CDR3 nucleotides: TGTGCCAGCTCACCAAGTCGGGCTAGCGGCATCGAGCAGTACTTC.